A selection of T cell receptor beta chains follows, all from one sample in a study of identifying expanded T cells in peripheral blood. Produced via immunoSEQ multiplex PCR; TCRdb's table is partial and in-frame only. The table has around 94,000 clones, around 88% seen once. Specimen: blood. Receptor source: a person aged 18 to 75 in good health. Both conserved end residues are part of each CDR3. The D gene is left open where the match is weak. The size field is filled for only some rows; it gives once, few, many or a size class.

>16|once|NA|TRBJ2-2|TRBV5-1
CASSSDLTDTTGELFF
TGCGCCAGCAGCAGCGACCTTACAGATACGACCGGGGAGCTGTTTTTT
>15|NA|NA|TRBJ1-1|TRBV19
CASSIDPRRGTEAFF
TGTGCCAGTAGTATAGATCCCCGGAGGGGCACTGAAGCTTTCTTT
>14|NA|NA|TRBJ2-1|TRBV5-1
CASSLLQGDNEQFF
TGCGCCAGCAGCTTGTTGCAGGGCGACAATGAGCAGTTCTTC
>13|NA|NA|TRBJ2-7|TRBV9
CASSSGLFYEQYF
TGTGCCAGCAGCTCAGGACTTTTCTACGAGCAGTACTTC
>16|NA|TRBD2|TRBJ2-1|TRBV4-3
CASSHVGLAPYNEQFF
TGCGCCAGCAGCCACGTGGGACTAGCCCCCTACAATGAGCAGTTCTTC
>13|once|NA|TRBJ1-1|TRBV5-4
CASSLGGGTEAFF
TGTGCCAGCAGCTTGGGTGGCGGCACTGAAGCTTTCTTT
>15|NA|NA|TRBJ1-1|TRBV19
CASMPRRGESTEAFF
TGTGCCAGTATGCCCCGGAGAGGGGAGAGTACTGAAGCTTTCTTT
>15|NA|NA|TRBJ2-2|TRBV11-2
CASSLGSGDTGELFF
TGTGCCAGCAGCTTAGGATCAGGGGACACCGGGGAGCTGTTTTTT
>13|once|NA|TRBJ1-1|TRBV29-1
CSVERQGNTEAFF
TGCAGCGTTGAACGCCAGGGGAACACTGAAGCTTTCTTT
>14|NA|NA|TRBJ2-3|TRBV30
CAWSTISRTDTQYF
TGTGCCTGGAGTACGATAAGTCGCACAGATACGCAGTATTTT
>15|once|NA|TRBJ2-7|TRBV7-2
CASSQKKDRIYEQYF
TGTGCCAGCAGCCAGAAGAAGGACAGAATCTACGAGCAGTACTTC
>19|NA|TRBD1|TRBJ2-6|TRBV7-3
CASSAYPQGAGWGANVLTF
TGTGCCAGCAGCGCCTACCCCCAGGGGGCAGGCTGGGGGGCCAACGTCCTGACTTTC
>17|NA|TRBD1|TRBJ2-1|TRBV5-1
CASSLIGQGRTYNEQFF
TGCGCCAGCAGCCTCATTGGACAGGGGAGGACCTACAATGAGCAGTTCTTC
>15|NA|NA|TRBJ1-1|TRBV4-3
CASSQDGGSNTEAFF
TGCGCCAGCAGCCAAGATGGAGGTTCTAACACTGAAGCTTTCTTT
>16|NA|NA|TRBJ1-3|TRBV9
CASSTPRSLSGNTIYF
TGTGCCAGCAGTACGCCTCGCTCCCTCTCTGGAAACACCATATATTTT
>12|NA|NA|TRBJ1-1|TRBV30
CARRGQNTEAFF
TGTGCCCGCCGGGGACAAAACACTGAAGCTTTCTTT
>14|NA|TRBD1|TRBJ2-3|TRBV6-4
CASKPGQGVDTQYF
TGTGCCAGTAAACCGGGACAGGGAGTAGATACGCAGTATTTT
>16|NA|NA|TRBJ1-4|TRBV18
CASSPRSININEKLFF
TGTGCCAGCTCACCTCGCTCCATAAACATCAATGAAAAACTGTTTTTT
>16|NA|NA|TRBJ2-7|TRBV11-2
CASSLVGSGFTYEQYF
TGTGCCAGCAGCTTAGTGGGGTCGGGGTTTACCTACGAGCAGTACTTC
>13|NA|NA|TRBJ1-1|TRBV5-1
CASRSDRGTEAFF
TGCGCCAGCAGATCGGACAGAGGCACTGAAGCTTTCTTT
>16|once|TRBD1|TRBJ1-5|TRBV5-5
CASSWGTGRGNQPQHF
TGTGCCAGCAGCTGGGGGACAGGGAGGGGCAATCAGCCCCAGCATTTT
>13|NA|TRBD1|TRBJ2-2|TRBV29-1
CSGGQVPAGELFF
TGCAGCGGTGGACAGGTTCCGGCCGGGGAGCTGTTTTTT
>14|NA|NA|TRBJ2-3|TRBV2
CASSESGGTDTQYF
TGTGCCAGCAGTGAGAGTGGAGGCACAGATACGCAGTATTTT
>14|few|NA|TRBJ1-4|TRBV18
CASSPGPASEKLFF
TGTGCCAGCTCACCGGGACCGGCTAGTGAAAAACTGTTTTTT
>19|NA|TRBD2|TRBJ2-5|TRBV15
CATSRDYQKGAGAGETQYF
TGTGCCACCAGCAGAGATTATCAGAAGGGAGCGGGAGCGGGAGAGACCCAGTACTTC
>16|NA|NA|TRBJ1-6|TRBV27
CASSPLGPNPNSPLHF
TGTGCCAGCAGTCCCCTTGGGCCTAACCCTAATTCACCCCTCCACTTT
>16|NA|NA|TRBJ2-5|TRBV28
CASSTAIGLIQETQYF
TGTGCCAGCAGCACAGCCATCGGACTAATCCAAGAGACCCAGTACTTC
>13|NA|NA|TRBJ2-7|TRBV5-6
CASSLGVSYEQYF
TGTGCCAGCAGCCTAGGGGTATCCTACGAGCAGTACTTC
>15|NA|NA|TRBJ2-1|TRBV6-1
CASSRPSAPYNEQFF
TGTGCCAGCAGTAGACCTAGCGCACCCTACAATGAGCAGTTCTTC
>13|few|NA|TRBJ2-3|TRBV2
CASKLTLSDTQYF
TGTGCCAGCAAGTTGACTCTGTCAGATACGCAGTATTTT
>14|NA|TRBD2|TRBJ2-7|TRBV15
CATSRAPGLVEQYF
TGTGCCACCAGCAGAGCCCCGGGACTAGTAGAGCAGTACTTC
>17|NA|TRBD2|TRBJ2-1|TRBV10-3
CAISQLTSGQPYNEQFF
TGTGCCATCAGTCAATTAACTAGCGGCCAGCCCTACAATGAGCAGTTCTTC
>16|NA|TRBD2|TRBJ2-1|TRBV9
CASSVGLAGPYNEQFF
TGTGCCAGCAGCGTAGGACTAGCGGGGCCTTACAATGAGCAGTTCTTC
>16|once|NA|TRBJ2-2|TRBV2
CASRDRAFSNTGELFF
TGTGCCAGCAGGGACCGGGCGTTCTCTAACACCGGGGAGCTGTTTTTT
>14|NA|TRBD2|TRBJ2-3|TRBV11-3
CASSFGGRMATQYF
TGTGCCAGCAGCTTTGGCGGGAGAATGGCTACGCAGTATTTT
>12|once|NA|TRBJ2-7|TRBV6-1
CASSEFVHEQYF
TGTGCCAGCAGTGAATTTGTCCACGAGCAGTACTTC
>13|NA|NA|TRBJ2-7|TRBV6-5
CASSPPAREEQYF
TGTGCCAGCAGTCCCCCGGCTCGGGAAGAGCAGTACTTC
>13|NA|NA|TRBJ1-2|TRBV2
CASSVLQDTGSIF
TGTGCCAGCAGTGTACTTCAAGATACAGGGAGCATCTTC
>14|few|NA|TRBJ1-2|TRBV19
CASRKVDRGGGYTF
TGTGCCAGTAGAAAGGTGGACCGAGGAGGCGGCTACACCTTC
>12|NA|NA|TRBJ2-1|TRBV7-6
CASSQDWNEQFF
TGTGCCAGCAGCCAGGATTGGAATGAGCAGTTCTTC
>13|NA|NA|TRBJ1-5|TRBV5-4
CASSLESNQPQHF
TGTGCCAGCAGCTTGGAGTCAAATCAGCCCCAGCATTTT
>16|few|NA|TRBJ2-1|TRBV21-1
CASHPRGLLSYNEQFF
TGTGCCAGCCACCCTCGGGGACTCCTATCTTACAATGAGCAGTTCTTC
>13|NA|NA|TRBJ2-5|TRBV6-5
CASSHRRGETQYF
TGTGCCAGCAGTCACAGGAGGGGAGAGACCCAGTACTTC
>15|NA|NA|TRBJ1-2|TRBV6-1
CASSELGGASYGYTF
TGTGCCAGCAGTGAATTGGGGGGCGCAAGCTATGGCTACACCTTC
>16|NA|TRBD2|TRBJ2-1|TRBV19
CASSPAPQTSDFGQFF
TGTGCCAGTAGTCCCGCGCCCCAGACTAGCGACTTTGGGCAGTTCTTC
>13|NA|NA|TRBJ1-2|TRBV7-2
CASSLMVRDGYTF
TGTGCCAGCAGCTTAATGGTTCGCGATGGCTACACCTTC
>15|NA|TRBD1|TRBJ1-1|TRBV2
CASSESQVGGWEAFF
TGTGCCAGCAGTGAAAGTCAGGTAGGGGGCTGGGAAGCTTTCTTT
>16|NA|NA|TRBJ1-2|TRBV9
CASSVGGIRSRYGYTF
TGTGCCAGCAGCGTAGGCGGTATCAGGAGTCGATATGGCTACACCTTC
>12|NA|NA|TRBJ2-3|TRBV29-1
CSVDLAGDTQYF
TGCAGCGTTGATCTAGCAGGAGATACGCAGTATTTT
>14|NA|TRBD1|TRBJ1-2|TRBV27
CASSFLGQGDGYTF
TGTGCCAGCAGTTTTTTGGGACAGGGGGATGGCTACACCTTC
>18|NA|TRBD1|TRBJ2-2|TRBV9
CASSVASLRQGNTGELFF
TGTGCCAGCAGCGTAGCTTCCCTACGACAGGGAAATACCGGGGAGCTGTTTTTT
>15|NA|TRBD1|TRBJ1-4|TRBV4-1
CASSQGDRTNEKLFF
TGCGCCAGCAGCCAAGGGGACAGAACTAATGAAAAACTGTTTTTT
>18|NA|NA|TRBJ1-1|TRBV30
CAWRPRWGQAALNTEAFF
TGTGCCTGGAGGCCACGATGGGGTCAGGCAGCTCTTAACACTGAAGCTTTCTTT
>13|NA|TRBD1|TRBJ1-2|TRBV30
CAWTKQGDYGYTF
TGTGCCTGGACCAAACAGGGGGACTATGGCTACACCTTC
>13|NA|NA|TRBJ1-1|TRBV14
CASSPQTNTEAFF
TGTGCCAGCAGCCCTCAGACTAACACTGAAGCTTTCTTT
>15|NA|TRBD2|TRBJ2-1|TRBV27
CASSLGLAGTYEQFF
TGTGCCAGCAGTTTAGGACTAGCGGGCACCTATGAGCAGTTCTTC
>14|NA|NA|TRBJ2-7|TRBV7-9
CASSLVNTQEVQYF
TGTGCCAGCAGCTTAGTTAACACCCAGGAGGTGCAGTACTTC